The rows below give T cell receptor beta chains drawn from one sample of a study of CD8 T cells in Susac syndrome. A single record per CDR3 protein comes from TCRdb applying MiXCR to the immunoSEQ multiplex PCR reads. The sample has around 200,000 distinct CDR3 sequences; 80% to 95% are singletons. Sequenced input: CD8+ T cells from PBMCs. These receptors were collected from a human donor with multiple sclerosis. The CDR3 runs from the conserved cysteine through the conserved F or W. A D gene is named only where the DNA matches it firmly. The size field is filled for only some rows; it gives once, few, many or a size class.

>TRBV7-9|TRBJ1-2|.|.
TGTGCCAGCAAGACGGGGGACACCGTCTATGGCTACACCTTC
CASKTGDTVYGYTF
>TRBV27|TRBJ2-7|.|.
TGTGCCAGCAGCCCCTCGGAGGTTCCCTACGAGCAGTACTTC
CASSPSEVPYEQYF
>TRBV7-9|TRBJ1-2|.|.
TGTGCCAGCAGCCTCGGTGATAACTATGGCTACACCTTC
CASSLGDNYGYTF
>TRBV13|TRBJ2-5|.|.
TGTGCCAGCAGCCTCGTCAACAACCAAGAGACCCAGTACTTC
CASSLVNNQETQYF
>TRBV3-1|TRBJ1-2|.|TRBD1
TGTGCCAGCAGCCTTAATACACCGGGACAGGGGATGGGCTACACCTTC
CASSLNTPGQGMGYTF
>TRBV6-6|TRBJ1-1|.|TRBD1
TGTGCCAGCAGTCTTACAGGGGCGGCGGTGAACACTGAAGCTTTCTTT
CASSLTGAAVNTEAFF
>TRBV4-3|TRBJ2-7|.|.
TGCGCCAGCAGCCAAGACAGGGGAGTGGGTATCTACGAGCAGTACTTC
CASSQDRGVGIYEQYF
>TRBV7-9|TRBJ1-1|.|.
TGTGCCAGCAGATCATACAGGAACACTGAAGCTTTCTTT
CASRSYRNTEAFF
>TRBV7-8|TRBJ2-1|once|TRBD1
TGTGCCAGCAGCTTAGGGGACAGGGTCTTGGTTTGGCCTTACAATGAGCAGTTCTTC
CASSLGDRVLVWPYNEQFF
>TRBV13|TRBJ2-7|.|.
TGTGCCAGCAGCCCGCAGGGGACCCTCTCCTACGAGCAGTACTTC
CASSPQGTLSYEQYF
>TRBV29-1|TRBJ2-2|once|TRBD2
TGCAGCGTTCTAGCGGGGGTTATCACCGGGGAGCTGTTTTTT
CSVLAGVITGELFF
>TRBV5-4|TRBJ1-1|.|TRBD1
TGTGCCAGCAGCTGGGGGACAGGTGAAGCTTTCTTT
CASSWGTGEAFF
>TRBV19|TRBJ2-7|.|.
TGTGCCAGTAGTCACGGGTCCTACGAGCAGTACTTC
CASSHGSYEQYF
>TRBV20-1|TRBJ2-3|.|TRBD2
TGCAGTGTGGAACTAGCGGGGGGGAGCGCAGATACGCAGTATTTT
CSVELAGGSADTQYF
>TRBV3-1|TRBJ1-3|.|.
TGTGCCAGCAGCCAGGCCCACCTCCGGGAGCTCTCTGGAAACACCATATATTTT
CASSQAHLRELSGNTIYF
>TRBV5-6|TRBJ2-1|.|.
TGTGCCAGCAGCTTGGGGTTCCAGCTAAACAATGAGCAGTTCTTC
CASSLGFQLNNEQFF
>TRBV7-2|TRBJ2-7|.|TRBD2
TGTGCCAGCAGCTTAGCGGGGCTAGCGGGAGTTGTTCCCCACGAGCAGTACTTC
CASSLAGLAGVVPHEQYF
>TRBV11-1|TRBJ2-5|.|.
TGTGCCAGCAGCCCGTTAAAAGGGGGTCAAGAGACCCAGTACTTC
CASSPLKGGQETQYF
>TRBV7-6|TRBJ2-7|.|TRBD2
TGTGCCAGCAGCCGAAAGACCGGGAGGGCCGACGACGAGCAGTACTTC
CASSRKTGRADDEQYF
>TRBV12-3/TRBV12-4|TRBJ1-1|.|.
TGTGCCAGCAGTCCGGGGCTAGGTAACACTGAAGCTTTCTTT
CASSPGLGNTEAFF
>TRBV12-3/TRBV12-4|TRBJ2-2|.|.
TGTGCCAGCAGTATCTTAGAGGAGGGCCCCGGGGAGCTGTTTTTT
CASSILEEGPGELFF
>TRBV5-6|TRBJ1-1|.|.
TGTGCCAGCAGCTTGGAATACACGGGCACTGAAGCTTTCTTT
CASSLEYTGTEAFF